This TCR beta chain was obtained from a study of response to subunit inactivated influenza vaccine. General study findings and limits: After each seasonal influenza vaccination, few new T cells are recruited, the authors suggested.

TCRdb itself ran the RT-PCR reads through MiXCR, one entry per CDR3 protein. Here the sample spans about 500,000 distinct CDR3 sequences, approximately 15% being singletons. The CDR3 consists of 15 residues. With V trimmed by 3 bases and J by 2 bases, 4 bases remained unmatched. The V gene's germline CDR1 is SQVTM and CDR2 ANQGSEA. In its sample, this clonotype was seen a few times. Antigen specificity is unknown. The rearrangement links TRBV29-1 to TRBJ2-3; TRBD1 aligns across 11 bases. The sequences come from CD4+ T cells sorted from PBMCs, collected less than 30 months after vaccination. The receptor was isolated from a man aged 45 to 70 who received an inactivated influenza vaccine. CDR3 DNA sequence: TGCAGCGTTGAGATAGGACAGGGGGCCACAGATACGCAGTATTTT. Translated: CSVEIGQGATDTQYF.